This T cell receptor (beta chain) was sequenced during a study of identifying expanded T cells in peripheral blood. The CDR3 runs 11 residues. CDR1 MNHEY and CDR2 SMNVEV come from the germline V gene (reference sequence). Trimming shortened V by 6 bases and J by 3 bases, and 4 bases separated the two germline ends. Some clones are missing from TCRdb's copy, which holds only in-frame ones; the method was immunoSEQ multiplex PCR. The sample has over 75,000 clones, about 87% seen once; the top ten hold 4%. The chain joins TRBV27 to TRBJ2-3; no definite D call. This receptor was taken from a person aged 18 to 70 in good health. Material: blood. Written as DNA, the CDR3 is TGTGCCAGCAGAGAGACAGATACGCAGTATTTT. Translating gives CASRETDTQYF.